This TCR beta chain is drawn from a study of Graves' ophthalmopathy and Graves' hyperthyroidism. The CDR3 sequence is 15 residues long. Germline V gene sequence: CDR1 PRHDT, CDR2 FYEKMQ (reference sequence). V shed 7 bases, J shed 4 bases, and the junction held 9 bases outside the gene matches. Investigators amplified TCR beta CDR3 regions from RNA transcripts. RT-PCR was first run with HTBI primers, then multiplex PCR in a second round. A single record per CDR3 protein comes from TCRdb applying MiXCR to the multiplex PCR reads. The sample lists approximately 1.2 million distinct CDR3 sequences; less than 45% were seen once. This clonotype was detected ten times or more. Exclusion applied to patients with other autoimmune diseases, uncontrolled infections, pregnancy or lactation.

The rearrangement links TRBV13 to TRBJ1-2; the match to TRBD1 covers 10 bases. This TCR derives from an adult man with Graves' hyperthyroidism. The sample consisted of peripheral blood or thyroid tissue (not recorded which). CDR3 region: CASIQTGQGIYGYTF. In DNA form, the CDR3 reads TGTGCCAGCATCCAAACGGGACAGGGGATCTATGGCTACACCTTC.